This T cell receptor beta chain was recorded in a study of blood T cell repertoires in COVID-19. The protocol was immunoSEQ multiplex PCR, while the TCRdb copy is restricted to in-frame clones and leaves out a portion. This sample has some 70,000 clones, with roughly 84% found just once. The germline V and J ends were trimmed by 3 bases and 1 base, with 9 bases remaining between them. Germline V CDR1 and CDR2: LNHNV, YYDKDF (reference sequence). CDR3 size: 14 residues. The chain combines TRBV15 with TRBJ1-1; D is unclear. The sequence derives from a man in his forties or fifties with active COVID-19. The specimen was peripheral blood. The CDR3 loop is CATSRPGENTEAFF. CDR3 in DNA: TGTGCCACCAGCAGGCCCGGTGAGAACACTGAAGCTTTCTTT.